The source of this T cell receptor beta chain is a study of cytomegalovirus exposure and HLA in healthy donors. Study observations and caveats: In a later analysis, at a false discovery rate of 0.05, roughly 17,000 TCR beta sequences were associated with HLA alleles. Previously analyzed data showed that most TCR beta V segments were productive at a frequency of about 90% or about 30%.

PCR amplification relied on 60 Vbeta primers (plus 13 Jbeta primers). The repertoire was sequenced with immunoSEQ multiplex PCR; TCRdb's copy has only in-frame clones and lacks some. The table records around 100,000 clones, 65% to 80% of them present only once. At collection, donors were nominally healthy, but unrecorded immune exposures were probable. The CDR3 contains 15 residues. Germline V lookup: CDR1 SGHKS, CDR2 YYEKEE (reference sequence). V was pared by 6 bases and J by 4 bases, with 19 bases between. Comments on this clone: Its specificity is not known.

The source of this sequence is a woman aged 18-29 years in good health and CMV-seropositive. The chain has TRBV5-5 and TRBJ2-5, with TRBD1 as a possible D gene (6 bases). Sample: PBMCs. CDR3 bases: TGTGCCAGCACCCCGCAACAGGGTTTTAGAGAGACCCAGTACTTC. It is translated as CASTPQQGFRETQYF.